These T cell receptor beta chains were read from a single sample in a study of chemoradiotherapy in HPV16-positive cancers. Produced via immunoSEQ multiplex PCR; TCRdb's table is partial and in-frame only. The data contain about 8,000 clones, 65% to 70% of them singletons. The sample here was taken from a patient who underwent chemoradiotherapy. These receptors all come from a human donor with HPV-associated anogenital cancer. Each CDR3 is given with its conserved first and last residue. A D gene is named only where the DNA matches it firmly. Rows may omit the clone size; those that give it use once, few, many or a size class.

CDR3 DNA: TGTGCCACCAGCGGTCGGACGGCAAATTCACCCCTCCACTTT
CDR3 protein: CATSGRTANSPLHF
V gene: TRBV15
J gene: TRBJ1-6
clone size: few
D gene: -

CDR3 DNA: TGTGCCAGTAGTATCTTGTACACAGATACGCAGTATTTT
CDR3 protein: CASSILYTDTQYF
V gene: TRBV19
J gene: TRBJ2-3
clone size: -
D gene: -

CDR3 DNA: TGTGCCAGCAGTCGGGACTACCGAGAGACCCAGTACTTC
CDR3 protein: CASSRDYRETQYF
V gene: TRBV11-2
J gene: TRBJ2-5
clone size: few
D gene: TRBD2

CDR3 DNA: TGTGCCAGCAGTTTGGATCTAGACTCCTATAATTCACCCCTCCACTTT
CDR3 protein: CASSLDLDSYNSPLHF
V gene: TRBV27
J gene: TRBJ1-6
clone size: -
D gene: -

CDR3 DNA: TGTGCCAGCAGCCCATCCGGGACTAGGGGTTCACCCCTCCACTTT
CDR3 protein: CASSPSGTRGSPLHF
V gene: TRBV14
J gene: TRBJ1-6
clone size: -
D gene: -

CDR3 DNA: TGCGCCAGCAGCCAAGCGTCGGGAGCGCGGGAGCAGTACTTC
CDR3 protein: CASSQASGAREQYF
V gene: TRBV4-3
J gene: TRBJ2-7
clone size: -
D gene: -

CDR3 DNA: TGTGCCAGTAGACGGACCTTTAACTATGGCTACACCTTC
CDR3 protein: CASRRTFNYGYTF
V gene: TRBV28
J gene: TRBJ1-2
clone size: -
D gene: -

CDR3 DNA: TGCGCCAGCAGCTTTATACAGACAGGGGGCGAGCAGTACTTC
CDR3 protein: CASSFIQTGGEQYF
V gene: TRBV5-1
J gene: TRBJ2-7
clone size: -
D gene: TRBD1

CDR3 DNA: TGTGCCAGCAGCTTCGGGGACCCAGAAAGAGAGACCCAGTACTTC
CDR3 protein: CASSFGDPERETQYF
V gene: TRBV11-3
J gene: TRBJ2-5
clone size: few
D gene: -

CDR3 DNA: TGTGCCAGCAGCCTAAAAACCGGGACAGGGGCGGGCACTGAAGCTTTCTTT
CDR3 protein: CASSLKTGTGAGTEAFF
V gene: TRBV7-2
J gene: TRBJ1-1
clone size: once
D gene: TRBD1

CDR3 DNA: TGTGCCAGTAGCGGTGCTAGCGGGAGGGAGCAGTTCTTC
CDR3 protein: CASSGASGREQFF
V gene: TRBV19
J gene: TRBJ2-1
clone size: -
D gene: TRBD2

CDR3 DNA: TGTGCCAGCAGCCCAGGTATGAACACTGAAGCTTTCTTT
CDR3 protein: CASSPGMNTEAFF
V gene: TRBV7-8
J gene: TRBJ1-1
clone size: -
D gene: -

CDR3 DNA: TGTGCCAGCAGTTTAACCCGGGACAGGGTCACCTCTGGAAACACCATATATTTT
CDR3 protein: CASSLTRDRVTSGNTIYF
V gene: TRBV7-2
J gene: TRBJ1-3
clone size: -
D gene: TRBD1

CDR3 DNA: TGTGCCAGCCGAGACAGGGGGCCCCTTCCAGCTTTCTTT
CDR3 protein: CASRDRGPLPAFF
V gene: TRBV6-1
J gene: TRBJ1-1
clone size: -
D gene: TRBD1

CDR3 DNA: TGTGCCAGTAGGAAGCCCGGGACTAGCAGCTACAATGAGCAGTTCTTC
CDR3 protein: CASRKPGTSSYNEQFF
V gene: TRBV19
J gene: TRBJ2-1
clone size: -
D gene: TRBD2

CDR3 DNA: TGTGCCAGCAGTGGGCTAGCGGGAGGTGGGGATACGCAGTATTTT
CDR3 protein: CASSGLAGGGDTQYF
V gene: TRBV6-1
J gene: TRBJ2-3
clone size: -
D gene: TRBD2

CDR3 DNA: TGTGCCAGCAATTCAAATCCGACAGGGGAAGCTTTCTTT
CDR3 protein: CASNSNPTGEAFF
V gene: TRBV6-5
J gene: TRBJ1-1
clone size: -
D gene: TRBD1

CDR3 DNA: TGTGCCAGCAGCCCAGGGGGCCTTAGGGAAAAACTGTTTTTT
CDR3 protein: CASSPGGLREKLFF
V gene: TRBV5-6
J gene: TRBJ1-4
clone size: -
D gene: TRBD1

CDR3 DNA: TGCGCCAGCAGCCCCCCGGGCCTGACTAATGAAAAACTGTTTTTT
CDR3 protein: CASSPPGLTNEKLFF
V gene: TRBV4-1
J gene: TRBJ1-4
clone size: few
D gene: -

CDR3 DNA: TGTGCCATCAGTGAGTCCAGGTTGGAGACCCAGTACTTC
CDR3 protein: CAISESRLETQYF
V gene: TRBV10-3
J gene: TRBJ2-5
clone size: -
D gene: -

CDR3 DNA: TGTGCCAGCAGCTCAGACCCGACCGCGATGGGGGGCTACACCTTC
CDR3 protein: CASSSDPTAMGGYTF
V gene: TRBV7-2
J gene: TRBJ1-2
clone size: -
D gene: -

CDR3 DNA: TGCGCCAGCTCCAGAGGACAGGGGGCCGGCAACTATGGCTACACCTTC
CDR3 protein: CASSRGQGAGNYGYTF
V gene: TRBV5-1
J gene: TRBJ1-2
clone size: -
D gene: TRBD1

CDR3 DNA: TGTGCCAGCAGCCAAGGGACTAACCACCTCACAGATACGCAGTATTTT
CDR3 protein: CASSQGTNHLTDTQYF
V gene: TRBV4-2
J gene: TRBJ2-3
clone size: -
D gene: -

CDR3 DNA: TGCGCCAGCAGCAGGGGAGGGTCGTCCTACAATGAGCAGTTCTTC
CDR3 protein: CASSRGGSSYNEQFF
V gene: TRBV5-1
J gene: TRBJ2-1
clone size: -
D gene: TRBD2

CDR3 DNA: TGTGCCAGCAGTTTATTAGGTTCTGGGGAGACCCAGTACTTC
CDR3 protein: CASSLLGSGETQYF
V gene: TRBV27
J gene: TRBJ2-5
clone size: -
D gene: -

CDR3 DNA: TGCGCCAGCAGCTTGGGAGTGGAGGGAGGTGAAAAACTGTTTTTT
CDR3 protein: CASSLGVEGGEKLFF
V gene: TRBV5-1
J gene: TRBJ1-4
clone size: -
D gene: -

CDR3 DNA: TGTGCCATCAGTAACAAGATGCTGACGGACAGGGCGTCCTACGAGCAGTACTTC
CDR3 protein: CAISNKMLTDRASYEQYF
V gene: TRBV10-3
J gene: TRBJ2-7
clone size: -
D gene: TRBD1

CDR3 DNA: TGTGCCAGCAGCTTAAAGGCGGCGCCCGATTCACCCCTCCACTTT
CDR3 protein: CASSLKAAPDSPLHF
V gene: TRBV7-9
J gene: TRBJ1-6
clone size: -
D gene: -

CDR3 DNA: TGTGCCAGCAGAGGACAGGGGGCTTCACATAGCAATCAGCCCCAGCATTTT
CDR3 protein: CASRGQGASHSNQPQHF
V gene: TRBV2
J gene: TRBJ1-5
clone size: -
D gene: TRBD1

CDR3 DNA: TGCGCCAGCAGCCGCGGAGGGACAGGGGGAATGGTTCAGCCCCAGCATTTT
CDR3 protein: CASSRGGTGGMVQPQHF
V gene: TRBV4-1
J gene: TRBJ1-5
clone size: few
D gene: TRBD1

CDR3 DNA: TGCGCCAGCAGCCGGATGGGCGGGGCCAATAGGGACATTCAGTACTTC
CDR3 protein: CASSRMGGANRDIQYF
V gene: TRBV4-1
J gene: TRBJ2-4
clone size: -
D gene: -

CDR3 DNA: TGTGCCTGGAGTGTGGCAGGCGGAGGAAAACTGTTTTTT
CDR3 protein: CAWSVAGGGKLFF
V gene: TRBV30
J gene: TRBJ1-4
clone size: few
D gene: -

CDR3 DNA: TGTGCCAGCAGCTTGGGGGGCGGGACACTGTATAGCAATCAGCCCCAGCATTTT
CDR3 protein: CASSLGGGTLYSNQPQHF
V gene: TRBV5-6
J gene: TRBJ1-5
clone size: -
D gene: -

CDR3 DNA: TGTGCCAGCAGTTTATGGGGGGAAAAACTGTTTTTT
CDR3 protein: CASSLWGEKLFF
V gene: TRBV28
J gene: TRBJ1-4
clone size: once
D gene: -

CDR3 DNA: TGTGCCAGCAGCGTGACGGGACAGTCCACAGATACGCAGTATTTT
CDR3 protein: CASSVTGQSTDTQYF
V gene: TRBV9
J gene: TRBJ2-3
clone size: -
D gene: TRBD1

CDR3 DNA: TGCAGCGTTCTCGGACAGCCAAATCAGCCCCAGCATTTT
CDR3 protein: CSVLGQPNQPQHF
V gene: TRBV29-1
J gene: TRBJ1-5
clone size: few
D gene: -